The clone carrying this T cell receptor (beta chain) was recorded a few times. Its antigen remains unidentified. The V gene end was trimmed by 5 bases and the J gene end by 10 bases; junction bases not matched to a gene: 10. This CDR3 contains 16 residues. CDR1 is SGHTA, CDR2 FQGNSA, per germline. As TCR cDNA was made by 5'RACE template switching, a universal primer site and UMIs were added. TCRdb fed the 5' RACE reads into MiXCR, producing one record per CDR3 protein. Among just under 600,000 distinct CDR3 sequences listed, roughly 13% were seen once. The data originate from a study of T cells after yellow fever vaccination. Findings and caveats of the study: A weaker secondary response peaked on day 5, the primary on day 15. Subsequent booster samples again held most clones from primary vaccination (96% CD4, about 90% CD8).

V and J are TRBV7-2 and TRBJ2-1, with 14 bases fitting TRBD2. The clonotype originates from a man aged 25 to 40 who received the YFV17D yellow fever vaccine. Sequencing was performed on PBMCs, taken on the day of the yellow fever booster vaccination. The CDR3 loop is CASSTGTSGSGREQFF. CDR3 bases: TGTGCCAGCAGCACGGGGACTAGCGGGAGTGGAAGGGAGCAGTTCTTC.